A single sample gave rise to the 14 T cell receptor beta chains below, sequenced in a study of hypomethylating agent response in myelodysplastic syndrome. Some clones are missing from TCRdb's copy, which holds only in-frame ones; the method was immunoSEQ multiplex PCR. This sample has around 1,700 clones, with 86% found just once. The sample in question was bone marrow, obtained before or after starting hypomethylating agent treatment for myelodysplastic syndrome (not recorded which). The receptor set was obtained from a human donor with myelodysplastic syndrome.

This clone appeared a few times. The CDR3 spells CASSLERANTGELFF. CDR3 nucleotides: TGCGCCAGCAGCTTGGAAAGGGCCAACACCGGGGAGCTGTTTTTT. The rearrangement joins TRBV5-1 to TRBJ2-2; D uncertain. Germline V gives CDR1 SGHRS, CDR2 YFSETQ. V dropped 0 bases and J dropped 2 bases, with 8 bases sitting between them. The CDR3 has 15 residues.

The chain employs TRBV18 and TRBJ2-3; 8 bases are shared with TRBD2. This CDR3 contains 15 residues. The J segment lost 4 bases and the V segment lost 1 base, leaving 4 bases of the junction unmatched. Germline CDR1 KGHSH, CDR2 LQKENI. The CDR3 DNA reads TGTGCCAGCTCACCACTAGCGGGGCGGGCAGATACGCAGTATTTT. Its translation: CASSPLAGRADTQYF.

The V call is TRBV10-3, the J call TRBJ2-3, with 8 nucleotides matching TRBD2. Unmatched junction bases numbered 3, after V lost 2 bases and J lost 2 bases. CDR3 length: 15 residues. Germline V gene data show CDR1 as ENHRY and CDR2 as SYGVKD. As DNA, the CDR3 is TGTGCCATCAGTGAGACTAGCGGACCCACAGATACGCAGTATTTT. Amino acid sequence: CAISETSGPTDTQYF.

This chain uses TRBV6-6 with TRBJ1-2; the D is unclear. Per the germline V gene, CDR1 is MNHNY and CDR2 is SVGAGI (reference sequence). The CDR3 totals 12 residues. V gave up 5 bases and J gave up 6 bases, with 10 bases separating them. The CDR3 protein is CASSAQRDGYTF. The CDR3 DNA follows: TGTGCCAGCAGTGCCCAGAGGGATGGCTACACCTTC.

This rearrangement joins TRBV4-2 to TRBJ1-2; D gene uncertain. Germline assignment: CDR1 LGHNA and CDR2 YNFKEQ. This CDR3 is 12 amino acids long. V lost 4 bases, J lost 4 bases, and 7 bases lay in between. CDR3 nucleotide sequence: TGTGCCAGCAGCCTAAAGACCTATGGCTACACCTTC. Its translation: CASSLKTYGYTF.

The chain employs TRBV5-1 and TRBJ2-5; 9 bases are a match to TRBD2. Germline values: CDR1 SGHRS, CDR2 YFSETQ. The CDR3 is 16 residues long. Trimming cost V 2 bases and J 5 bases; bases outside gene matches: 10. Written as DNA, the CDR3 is TGCGCCAGCAGCTTATCTAGCGGGGCTGGGACGGAGACCCAGTACTTC. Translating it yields CASSLSSGAGTETQYF. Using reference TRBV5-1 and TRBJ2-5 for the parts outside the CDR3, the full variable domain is KAGVTQTPRYLIKTRGQQVTLSCSPISGHRSVSWYQQTPGQGLQFLFEYFSETQRNKGNFPGRFSGRQFSNSRSEMNVSTLELGDSALYLCASSLSSGAGTETQYFGPGTRLLVL.

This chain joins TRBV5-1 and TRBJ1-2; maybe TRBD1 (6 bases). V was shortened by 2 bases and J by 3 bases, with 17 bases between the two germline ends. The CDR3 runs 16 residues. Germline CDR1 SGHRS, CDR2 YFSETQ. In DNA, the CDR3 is TGCGCCAGCAGCTTAGGTGGGCAGGGGATGGACTATGGCTACACCTTC. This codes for CASSLGGQGMDYGYTF.

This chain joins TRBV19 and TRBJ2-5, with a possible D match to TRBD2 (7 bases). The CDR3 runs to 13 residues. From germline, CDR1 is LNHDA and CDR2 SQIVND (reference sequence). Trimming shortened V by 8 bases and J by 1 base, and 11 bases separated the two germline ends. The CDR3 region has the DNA TGTGCCAGTCGGGGGGCAGCCCAAGAGACCCAGTACTTC. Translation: CASRGAAQETQYF.

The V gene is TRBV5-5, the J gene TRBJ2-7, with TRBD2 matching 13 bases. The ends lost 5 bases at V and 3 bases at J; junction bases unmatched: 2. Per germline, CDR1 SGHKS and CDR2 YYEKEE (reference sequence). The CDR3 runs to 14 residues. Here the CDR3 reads CASRWTSGSYEQYF. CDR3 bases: TGTGCCAGCAGATGGACTAGCGGGAGCTACGAGCAGTACTTC.

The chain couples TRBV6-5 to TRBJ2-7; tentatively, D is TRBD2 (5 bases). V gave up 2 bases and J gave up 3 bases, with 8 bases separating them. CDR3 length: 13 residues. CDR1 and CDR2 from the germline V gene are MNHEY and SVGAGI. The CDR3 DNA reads TGTGCCAGCAGTTACGCGGGTCACTACGAGCAGTACTTC. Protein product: CASSYAGHYEQYF.

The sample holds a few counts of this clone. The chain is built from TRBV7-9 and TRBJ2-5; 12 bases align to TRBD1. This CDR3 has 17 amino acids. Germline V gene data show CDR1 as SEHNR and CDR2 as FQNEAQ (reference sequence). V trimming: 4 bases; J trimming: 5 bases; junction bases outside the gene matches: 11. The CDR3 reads CASSSPQGTGGAETQYF. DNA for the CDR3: TGTGCCAGCAGCTCGCCCCAAGGGACAGGGGGCGCTGAGACCCAGTACTTC.

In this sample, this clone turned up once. CDR3 in amino acids: CASSFSGGAGEQFF. DNA of the CDR3: TGTGCCAGCAGCTTCTCAGGCGGGGCGGGTGAGCAGTTCTTC. This rearrangement joins TRBV5-8 to TRBJ2-1; a weak D match, TRBD2 (6 bases). Germline CDR1 reads SGHTS; CDR2 reads YDEGEE. V was cut by 2 bases and J by 9 bases, with 15 bases left in between. This CDR3 is built from 14 residues.

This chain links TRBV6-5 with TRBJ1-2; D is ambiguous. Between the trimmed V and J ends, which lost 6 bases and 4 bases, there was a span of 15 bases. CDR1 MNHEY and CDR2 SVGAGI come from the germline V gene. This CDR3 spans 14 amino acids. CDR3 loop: CASSVAPWSYGYTF. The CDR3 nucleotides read TGTGCCAGCAGCGTGGCCCCGTGGTCCTATGGCTACACCTTC.

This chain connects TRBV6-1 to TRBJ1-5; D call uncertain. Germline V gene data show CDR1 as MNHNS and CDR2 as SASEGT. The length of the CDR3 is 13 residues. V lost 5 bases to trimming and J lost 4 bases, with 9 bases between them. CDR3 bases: TGTGCCAGCAGTAGGCAACCAAATCAGCCCCAGCATTTT. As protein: CASSRQPNQPQHF.